These T cell receptor beta chains were read from a single sample in a study of T cells in localized non-small cell lung cancer. Clones were sequenced by immunoSEQ multiplex PCR, and TCRdb holds only the in-frame ones, with some missing. The data hold around 64,000 clones, with 70% to 90% observed a single time. Sequenced material: peripheral blood, taken before any cancer treatment. These receptors were obtained from a man between 35 and 75 years old with stage I squamous cell lung carcinoma. Both conserved end residues are part of each CDR3. Each record gives: clone size, V gene, J gene, D gene, CDR3 DNA, CDR3 protein. The D gene is left open where the match is weak. Clone size is stated in some rows and not others, as once, few, many or a class when expanded.

once	TRBV4-1	TRBJ2-5	NA	TGCGCCAGCAGCCCCCCGGGACTTAAAGAGACCCAGTACTTC	CASSPPGLKETQYF
NA	TRBV6-5	TRBJ1-2	NA	TGTGCCAGCAGAACGTCCTCGGGTGGCTACACCTTC	CASRTSSGGYTF
NA	TRBV19	TRBJ2-1	NA	TGTGCCAGTAAAGGGGGAAATAGCGGAGAGCAGTTCTTC	CASKGGNSGEQFF
NA	TRBV6-5	TRBJ2-1	NA	TGTGCCAGCAGTCCAGGGTTCGCCTACAATGAGCAGTTCTTC	CASSPGFAYNEQFF
NA	TRBV9	TRBJ2-3	NA	TGTGCCAGCAGCGTAGCTAAGCAGACAGATACGCAGTATTTT	CASSVAKQTDTQYF
NA	TRBV9	TRBJ2-7	NA	TGTGCCAGCAGCGTCGGAGCGGCCTACGAGCAGTACTTC	CASSVGAAYEQYF
few	TRBV7-9	TRBJ2-1	NA	TGTGCCAGCAGTCCGTATCCACAGGGCAATGAGCAGTTCTTC	CASSPYPQGNEQFF
NA	TRBV6-6	TRBJ2-3	NA	TGTGCCAGCACCTCTACCTCCCCTATGAATACGCAGTATTTT	CASTSTSPMNTQYF
NA	TRBV19	TRBJ2-7	TRBD2	TGTGCCAGTAGTATTTCGCGGGAGGGCTACTACGAGCAGTACTTC	CASSISREGYYEQYF
NA	TRBV7-7	TRBJ2-6	NA	TGTGCCAGCAGCAGCCTGCGGCCACAAAGTCGGGCCAACGTCCTGACTTTC	CASSSLRPQSRANVLTF
medium-sized	TRBV6-4	TRBJ2-3	TRBD1	TGTGCCAGCAGTGACGGTCAGGGGGCAGATACGCAGTATTTT	CASSDGQGADTQYF
NA	TRBV2	TRBJ2-3	TRBD1	TGTGCCAGCAGTGGACTGGGACAGACCACAGATACGCAGTATTTT	CASSGLGQTTDTQYF
NA	TRBV19	TRBJ2-1	NA	TGTGCCAGTAGTCCATGGACCGCCACTCGGAGCTCCTACAATGAGCAGTTCTTC	CASSPWTATRSSYNEQFF
NA	TRBV29-1	TRBJ1-5	NA	TGCAGCGTTACCCCAGGGGACAATCAGCCCCAGCATTTT	CSVTPGDNQPQHF
NA	TRBV11-3	TRBJ1-1	NA	TGTGCCAGCAGCTTAGGGGGAGGAATGAACACTGAAGCTTTCTTT	CASSLGGGMNTEAFF
once	TRBV7-5	TRBJ2-7	NA	TGTGCCAGAAGCGGCCGGCAGGGACTAGCCTCCTACGAGCAGTACTTC	CARSGRQGLASYEQYF
NA	TRBV4-3	TRBJ2-1	NA	TGCGCCAGCAGCCAAGACGCCAGATACAATGAGCAGTTCTTC	CASSQDARYNEQFF
once	TRBV30	TRBJ1-1	NA	TGTGCCTGGAGTTCTAACCCCCCCACTGAAGCTTTCTTT	CAWSSNPPTEAFF
NA	TRBV28	TRBJ2-2	NA	TGTGCCAGCAGTTTACCCAGACATAACACCGGGGAGCTGTTTTTT	CASSLPRHNTGELFF
NA	TRBV28	TRBJ2-2	NA	TGTGCCAGCAGACTAAGTCGCGGAAACGGGGAGCTGTTTTTT	CASRLSRGNGELFF
NA	TRBV30	TRBJ2-1	TRBD2	TGTGCCTGGGGACTAGCGGGAAGGTTCCATGAGCAGTTCTTC	CAWGLAGRFHEQFF
NA	TRBV29-1	TRBJ1-5	NA	TGCAGCGTTGAAGAAAGGGACACGACGGGCAATCAGCCCCAGCATTTT	CSVEERDTTGNQPQHF
NA	TRBV7-2	TRBJ2-3	NA	TGTGCCAGCAGCTTAGCGGCCAACACAGATACGCAGTATTTT	CASSLAANTDTQYF
NA	TRBV21-1	TRBJ2-3	NA	TGTGCCAGCATCCCCCGGGGCGGGACTCCCGATACGCAGTATTTT	CASIPRGGTPDTQYF
NA	TRBV4-2	TRBJ2-7	NA	TGTGCCAGCAGCCAAGCGACGACAGGCGACTACGAGCAGTACTTC	CASSQATTGDYEQYF
NA	TRBV28	TRBJ2-1	TRBD1	TGTGCCAGCAGTTTATTAGGGACAGGGGGTAATGAGCAGTTCTTC	CASSLLGTGGNEQFF
NA	TRBV2	TRBJ2-1	TRBD2	TGTGCCAGCAAGGGTTCAGCGGGGTCCTACAATGAGCAGTTCTTC	CASKGSAGSYNEQFF
NA	TRBV18	TRBJ1-5	NA	TGTGCCAGCTCATCTCTTACTGGAGGTTCACAGCCCCAGCATTTT	CASSSLTGGSQPQHF
NA	TRBV6-5	TRBJ2-2	NA	TGTGCCAGCAGTTTTAGCGTCACCGGGGAGCTGTTTTTT	CASSFSVTGELFF
NA	TRBV28	TRBJ2-7	TRBD2	TGTGCCATCAGCGGGAGCATGGGGGAGCAGTACTTC	CAISGSMGEQYF
NA	TRBV9	TRBJ2-2	TRBD2	TGTGCCAGCACTCTAGCGGGAGGTTGGTCCGGGGAGCTGTTTTTT	CASTLAGGWSGELFF
NA	TRBV28	TRBJ2-1	NA	TGTGCCAGCAGTCCCCAGGCGGGGGCGTTGCAGTTCTTC	CASSPQAGALQFF
NA	TRBV29-1	TRBJ2-2	NA	TGCAGCGTGGGGGTACAGAACACCGGGGAGCTGTTTTTT	CSVGVQNTGELFF
once	TRBV4-1	TRBJ1-5	NA	TGCGCCAGCAGCCAAGATCCGGGGGGCCAACAGCCCCAGCATTTT	CASSQDPGGQQPQHF
NA	TRBV7-3	TRBJ1-1	NA	TGTGCCAGCAGCCCCAGGGCCGGCACTGAAGCTTTCTTT	CASSPRAGTEAFF
NA	TRBV5-1	TRBJ2-6	NA	TGCGCCAGCAGCGCTACAGGGCCCGGGGCCAACGTCCTGACTTTC	CASSATGPGANVLTF
NA	TRBV2	TRBJ2-7	NA	TGTGCCAGCAGTGAAAGGCAGACCCATATACGCGAGCAGTACTTC	CASSERQTHIREQYF